What follows are 23 T cell receptor beta chains derived from one specimen sequenced in a study of blood T cell repertoires in COVID-19. Repertoires were generated with immunoSEQ multiplex PCR, while TCRdb's copy carries only in-frame clones and drops some. In the table there are about 190,000 clones, about 88% of which are singletons. The specimen was peripheral blood. These receptors all stem from a woman aged 40-49 years who had recovered from COVID-19.

J is TRBJ1-1 and V is TRBV5-3, with 8 positions matching TRBD1. TRBV5-3 is an open reading frame whose function is uncertain. This CDR3 is built from 16 residues. J was trimmed by 7 bases and V by 4 bases; bases with no gene match: 15. The CDR3, as DNA: TGTGCCAGAAGCCCTCCAGGGGGACAGGTACCCCTTGAAGCTTTCTTT. The encoded protein is CARSPPGGQVPLEAFF.

This clone came up a few times. Relative to the germline gene, one junction end is altered; a read error may explain this. The rearrangement joins TRBV7-2 to TRBJ1-2, with D possibly matching TRBD1 (6 bases). The CDR3 totals 12 residues. CDR1 SGHTA and CDR2 FQGNSA come from the germline V gene. CDR3 in amino acids: CASSQTPGTPSF. CDR3 DNA: TGTGCCAGCAGCCAAACCCCGGGGACACCCTCATTC.

The V call is TRBV27, the J call TRBJ2-5, with 16 bases matching TRBD2. J lost 4 bases, V lost 4 bases, and 3 bases had no gene match. The CDR3 is made up of 16 amino acids. Germline CDR1 reads MNHEY; CDR2 reads SMNVEV (reference sequence). CDR3 coding DNA: TGTGCCAGCAGTTGGGGACTAGCGGGAGGGACAGAGACCCAGTACTTC. Translating it yields CASSWGLAGGTETQYF.

The CDR3 spells CASSSGGLPYEQYF. DNA of the CDR3: TGTGCCAGCAGTTCGGGGGGCCTCCCCTACGAGCAGTACTTC. The chain recombines TRBV27 with TRBJ2-7; a weak D match, TRBD2 (7 bases). V lost 4 bases and J 2 bases, leaving 12 bases between the germline ends. This CDR3 has 14 residues. CDR1 MNHEY and CDR2 SMNVEV come from the germline V gene (reference sequence).

CDR3 DNA sequence: TGTGCCAGTAAAGTAGCGGGAACTACCGGGGAGCTGTTTTTT. This encodes CASKVAGTTGELFF. The chain carries TRBV19 and TRBJ2-2, with 8 bases matching TRBD2. V dropped 7 bases and J dropped 5; count of bases not matched to a gene: 6. CDR3 length: 14 amino acids. Germline CDR1 LNHDA, CDR2 SQIVND (reference sequence). The variable domain in full, with the rest retrieved from reference TRBV19 and TRBJ2-2, is DGGITQSPKYLFRKEGQNVTLSCEQNLNHDAMYWYRQDPGQGLRLIYYSQIVNDFQKGDIAEGYSVSREKKESFPLTVTSAQKNPTAFYLCASKVAGTTGELFFGEGSRLTVL.

This chain uses TRBV5-1 with TRBJ2-7; D ambiguous. V was trimmed by 2 bases and J by 5 bases, leaving 8 bases between them. CDR1 SGHRS and CDR2 YFSETQ come from the germline V gene. The CDR3 spans 12 residues. CDR3 nucleotide sequence: TGCGCCAGCAGCTTCAGGCTGAACGAGCAGTACTTC. Amino acid sequence: CASSFRLNEQYF.

V and J are TRBV11-2 and TRBJ2-3; maybe TRBD2 (6 bases). Trimming removed 1 base from V and 2 bases from J, with 16 bases in between. The germline gives CDR1 SGHAT, CDR2 FQNNGV. The length of the CDR3 is 17 residues. CDR3 bases: TGTGCCAGCAGCTTAGGTTCTAGCGCACAAGTCACAGATACGCAGTATTTT. Amino acids: CASSLGSSAQVTDTQYF. The variable domain in full, with the rest retrieved from reference TRBV11-2 and TRBJ2-3, is EAGVAQSPRYKIIEKRQSVAFWCNPISGHATLYWYQQILGQGPKLLIQFQNNGVVDDSQLPKDRFSAERLKGVDSTLKIQPAKLEDSAVYLCASSLGSSAQVTDTQYFGPGTRLTVL.

The chain carries TRBV6-5 and TRBJ2-3; no clear D. Germline V gene data show CDR1 as MNHEY and CDR2 as SVGAGI. This CDR3 contains 15 residues. The ends were cut back, 6 bases at V and 2 bases at J, with 15 bases in the middle. The CDR3 DNA is TGTGCCAGCAGAGCACAGAGAACTTACACAGATACGCAGTATTTT. It codes for CASRAQRTYTDTQYF.

The chain couples TRBV5-1 to TRBJ1-6, with 7 positions matching TRBD1. Trimming removed 0 bases from V and 2 bases from J; junction bases left unmatched: 5. Germline lookup yields CDR1 SGHRS and CDR2 YFSETQ. There are 17 residues in the CDR3. CDR3 nucleotides: TGCGCCAGCAGCTTGGGGATGGGGACAGCCTATAATTCACCCCTCCACTTT. Translated, it gives CASSLGMGTAYNSPLHF.

The chain is built from TRBV12-3 or TRBV12-4 and TRBJ2-1, with D uncertain. Trimming took 5 bases from V and 8 from J, leaving 7 bases between them. This CDR3 is 11 amino acids long. The CDR3 reads CASSPRDEQFF. For the CDR3, the DNA is TGTGCCAGCAGTCCCCGGGATGAGCAGTTCTTC.

The rearrangement uses TRBV6-1 and TRBJ1-5; TRBD1 aligns across 7 bases. CDR1 is MNHNS and CDR2 is SASEGT in the germline V gene. Trimming at V came to 2 bases and at J to 7 bases, leaving 11 bases not matched to a gene. There are 16 residues in the CDR3. Written as DNA, the CDR3 is TGTGCCAGCAGTGAAATGGTGGCAGGGGGGTTGCAGCCCCAGCATTTT. This encodes CASSEMVAGGLQPQHF.

The chain employs TRBV5-8 and TRBJ2-3; TRBD1 matches at 8 bases. Germline trimming cut 10 bases from V and 2 bases from J; bases unmatched to any gene: 9. Per the germline V gene, CDR1 is SGHTS and CDR2 is YDEGEE. This CDR3 is 14 amino acids long. Here the CDR3 reads CAAGSRGHTDTQYF. As DNA, the CDR3 is TGTGCCGCGGGGTCCAGGGGGCACACAGATACGCAGTATTTT.

The chain employs TRBV6-5 and TRBJ2-7; TRBD2 is a possible D gene (6 bases). In germline, CDR1 is MNHEY, CDR2 SVGAGI. The V end lost 8 bases, the J end lost 2 bases, and 13 bases lay between the germline ends. This CDR3 region has 13 residues. CDR3 loop: CASARDFPYEQYF. In DNA form, the CDR3 reads TGTGCCAGCGCCCGGGACTTCCCCTACGAGCAGTACTTC.

This chain joins TRBV24-1 and TRBJ2-1; TRBD1 aligns across 7 bases. The ends lost 4 bases at V and 10 bases at J; junction bases unmatched: 6. Germline values: CDR1 KGHDR, CDR2 SFDVKD. The CDR3 contains 13 residues. CDR3 nucleotide sequence: TGTGCCACCAGTGACCCCTCGGACAGGGAGCAGTTCTTC. The encoded protein is CATSDPSDREQFF.

This rearrangement joins TRBV11-2 to TRBJ2-1, with D perhaps matching TRBD1 (5 bases). The germline V gene encodes CDR1 SGHAT and CDR2 FQNNGV. This CDR3 is 17 amino acids long. With 0 bases removed from V and 1 base from J, the gap between germline ends came to 13 bases. DNA of the CDR3: TGTGCCAGCAGCTTAGATCGAGCAGGGCGGTCCTACAATGAGCAGTTCTTC. This codes for CASSLDRAGRSYNEQFF.

The CDR3: CASNPQGHDTEAFF. CDR3 in DNA: TGTGCCAGTAACCCTCAGGGCCATGACACTGAAGCTTTCTTT. The rearrangement joins TRBV19 to TRBJ1-1; a possible D gene is TRBD1 (5 bases). This CDR3 contains 14 residues. Trimming removed 7 bases at V and 3 bases at J, with 15 bases between. The germline V gene encodes CDR1 LNHDA and CDR2 SQIVND (reference sequence).

V is TRBV6-2 or TRBV6-3 and J is TRBJ2-3; D is undetermined. Germline CDR1 MNHEY, CDR2 SVGEGT. The CDR3 loop spans 13 amino acids. The V end lost 6 bases, the J end lost 6 bases, and 13 bases lay between the germline ends. The CDR3 reads CASSPRGDDTQYF. CDR3 sequence (DNA): TGTGCCAGCAGCCCTCGTGGAGATGATACGCAGTATTTT.

This sequence joins TRBV4-2 and TRBJ2-5, with 8 positions matching TRBD2. Per the germline V gene, CDR1 is LGHNA and CDR2 is YNFKEQ. Trimming removed 4 bases from V and 2 bases from J; junction bases left unmatched: 6. The CDR3 sequence is 15 residues long. The CDR3 region is CASSRGEREQETQYF. Here the CDR3 DNA reads TGTGCCAGCAGCCGGGGGGAGCGGGAGCAAGAGACCCAGTACTTC.

The chain combines TRBV6-2 or TRBV6-3 with TRBJ1-2, with 9 bases aligning to TRBD1. Trimming took 5 bases from V and 5 from J; bases not matched to a gene: 9. CDR3 size: 15 residues. Germline assignment: CDR1 MNHEY and CDR2 SVGEGT. The CDR3: CASSRGRDRAYGYTF. The CDR3 DNA follows: TGTGCCAGCAGTCGGGGCCGGGACAGGGCGTATGGCTACACCTTC.

The CDR3, as DNA: TGTGCCAGTAGTATATTGTCAGGACTAGCGGGAGGAAGCTCCTACAATGAGCAGTTCTTC. Its translation: CASSILSGLAGGSSYNEQFF. The V gene is TRBV19, the J gene TRBJ2-1; 14 nucleotides line up with TRBD2. Losses at the gene ends were 2 bases for V and 0 bases for J; bases not matched to a gene: 9. Germline CDR1 and CDR2: LNHDA and SQIVND (reference sequence). The CDR3 consists of 20 residues.

This clone has just a few counts. This chain uses TRBV19 with TRBJ2-3, with 11 bases that match TRBD1. CDR3 size: 15 residues. Trimming removed 7 bases from V and 4 bases from J; junction bases left unmatched: 7. Germline CDR1 and CDR2: LNHDA and SQIVND (reference sequence). In nucleotides, the CDR3 is TGTGCCAGTAATGCGGGACAGGGGGACTCAGATACGCAGTATTTT. Translating it yields CASNAGQGDSDTQYF.

The chain has TRBV28 and TRBJ1-5, with 8 bases lining up with TRBD1. The length of the CDR3 is 14 residues. The V and J ends lost 8 bases and 6 bases, in that order; junction bases with no gene match: 9. Germline loops: CDR1 MDHEN, CDR2 SYDVKM. CDR3 region: CASQSGTGGQPQHF. The CDR3 bases are TGTGCCAGCCAAAGTGGGACAGGCGGTCAGCCCCAGCATTTT.

The chain carries TRBV5-4 and TRBJ2-5, with 10 positions matching TRBD1. The germline gives CDR1 SGHNT, CDR2 YYREEE (reference sequence). Losses at the gene ends were 0 bases for V and 5 bases for J; bases not matched to a gene: 7. This CDR3 has 16 amino acids. The CDR3 protein is CASSLGGDRGRETQYF. The CDR3 bases are TGTGCCAGCAGCTTGGGTGGCGACAGGGGGCGGGAGACCCAGTACTTC.